This T cell receptor beta chain was retrieved from a study of human T cells and chemical hapten exposure. Notes on the study in general: Expanded TCRs were compared with controls, and the expanded TCRs formed significantly more large CDR3 similarity clusters.

Documented time point: pre-sensitization, week 0. Treatment denoted: therapeutic diphenylcyclopropenone sensitization with weekly scalp DPC. TCRdb reprocessed the RACE reads with MiXCR, giving one entry per CDR3 protein. Found here are about 98,000 distinct CDR3 sequences, about a tenth of them singletons; the top ten hold around 3.3%. For this clonotype: Its target is unknown. A single base separates this from a much larger clone, so it may be a read error.

V lost 4 bases to trimming and J lost 5 bases; unmatched junction nucleotides: 8. There are 16 residues in the CDR3. Germline-derived CDR1 and CDR2 are KGHSH and LQKENI. Sequences were derived from whole blood, sampled in connection with sensitization to the hapten diphenylcyclopropenone (DPC). The chain uses TRBV18 and TRBJ2-7, with 13 bases aligning to TRBD2. The origin of this receptor is an older woman with alopecia areata. Some clones in this sample may be carry-over from other donors' samples. In nucleotides, the CDR3 is TGTGCCAGCTCACAATCGGGACTAGCGGGGTTCCACGAGCAGTACTTC. Translation gives CASSQSGLAGFHEQYF.